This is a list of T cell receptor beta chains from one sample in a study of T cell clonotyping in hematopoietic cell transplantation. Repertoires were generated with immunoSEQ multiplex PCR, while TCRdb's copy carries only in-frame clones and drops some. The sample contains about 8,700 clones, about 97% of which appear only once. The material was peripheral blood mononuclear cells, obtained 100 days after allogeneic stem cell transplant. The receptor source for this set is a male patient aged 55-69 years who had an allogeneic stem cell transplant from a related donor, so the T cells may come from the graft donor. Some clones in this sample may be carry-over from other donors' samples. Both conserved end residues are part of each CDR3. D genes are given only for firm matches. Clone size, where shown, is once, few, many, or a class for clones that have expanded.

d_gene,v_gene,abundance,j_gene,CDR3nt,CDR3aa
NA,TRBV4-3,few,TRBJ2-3,TGCGCCAGCAGCCAAGGATGGACCGCACAATACACAGATACGCAGTATTTT,CASSQGWTAQYTDTQYF
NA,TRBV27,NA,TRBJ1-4,TGTGCCAGCAGTTTATCCCCAAATGAAAAACTGTTTTTT,CASSLSPNEKLFF
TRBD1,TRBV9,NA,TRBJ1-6,TGTGCCAGCAGCAAGCAGGACAGGGGAAATTCACCCCTCCACTTT,CASSKQDRGNSPLHF
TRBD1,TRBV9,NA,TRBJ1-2,TGTGCCAGCAGCGTAGAACAGACAGGGTCCAATGGCTACACCTTC,CASSVEQTGSNGYTF
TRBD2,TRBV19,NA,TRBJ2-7,TGTGCCAGTAATTCCTGGGACTACCCGTACGAGCAGTACTTC,CASNSWDYPYEQYF
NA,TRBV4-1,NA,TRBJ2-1,TGCGCCAGCAGCCTCGACAGTCCTGCCTACAATGAGCAGTTCTTC,CASSLDSPAYNEQFF
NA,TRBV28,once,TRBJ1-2,TGTGCCAGCAGGCTGACAGCCACCGGCGGGGGCTACACCTTC,CASRLTATGGGYTF
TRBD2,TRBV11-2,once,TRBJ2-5,TGTGCCAGCAGACGACTAGCGGGGGGCTGGGAGACCCAGTACTTC,CASRRLAGGWETQYF
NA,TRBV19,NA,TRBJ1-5,TGTGCCAGTACCGACCAGGGCGCCGTGGCCAATCAGCCCCAGCATTTT,CASTDQGAVANQPQHF
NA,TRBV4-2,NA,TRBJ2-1,TGTGCCAGCAGCCAAGGCGGGGCGGGGGGACAGGGTTTCTATGAGCAGTTCTTC,CASSQGGAGGQGFYEQFF
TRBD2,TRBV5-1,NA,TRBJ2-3,TGCGCCAGCAGCCAACTAGCGGGGGCGCCTCGAAGGTATTTT,CASSQLAGAPRRYF
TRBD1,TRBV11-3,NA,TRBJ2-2,TGTGCCAGCAGCTTGTGGACAGGGGACCACGGGGAGCTGTTTTTT,CASSLWTGDHGELFF
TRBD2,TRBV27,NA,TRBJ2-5,TGTGCCAGCAGGACACTAGCGGGTCAAGAGACCCAGTACTTC,CASRTLAGQETQYF
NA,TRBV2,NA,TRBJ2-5,TGTGCCAGCAGTAAAGAGAGAGGACTGCAAGAGACCCAGTACTTC,CASSKERGLQETQYF
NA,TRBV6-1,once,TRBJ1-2,TGTGCCAGCAGTGACACCGGGGCCTCTAACTATGGCTACACCTTC,CASSDTGASNYGYTF
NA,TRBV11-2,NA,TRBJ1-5,TGTGCCAGCAGCCGTGGACGGAGCAATCAGCCCCAGCATTTT,CASSRGRSNQPQHF
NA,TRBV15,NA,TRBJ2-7,TGTGCCACCAGCAGAGGACTAGGCTCAGCCCAAACCTACGAGCAGTACTTC,CATSRGLGSAQTYEQYF
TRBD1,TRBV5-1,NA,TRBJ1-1,TGCGCCAGCAGCGACCGGACAGGAGGGAACACTGAAGCTTTCTTT,CASSDRTGGNTEAFF
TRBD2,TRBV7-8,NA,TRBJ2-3,TGTGCCAGCAGCTTTCCGGGGGGAGATACGCAGTATTTT,CASSFPGGDTQYF
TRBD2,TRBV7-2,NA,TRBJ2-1,TGTGCCAGCAGCATGACTAGCGGGGTTTACAATGAGCAGTTCTTC,CASSMTSGVYNEQFF
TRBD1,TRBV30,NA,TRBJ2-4,TGTGCCTGGAGTTTACAGGGGGCAGGCAAAAACATTCAGTACTTC,CAWSLQGAGKNIQYF
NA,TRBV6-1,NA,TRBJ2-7,TGTGCCAGCAGTGAATTGGGAGCGAGGGAGCAGTACTTC,CASSELGAREQYF
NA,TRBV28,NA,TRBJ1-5,TGTGCCAGCAGTTTCTCCCGACAGTATCAGCCCCAGCATTTT,CASSFSRQYQPQHF
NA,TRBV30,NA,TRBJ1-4,TGTGCCTGGACCCCCCCCGACCTTGGAGTTGAAAAACTGTTTTTT,CAWTPPDLGVEKLFF
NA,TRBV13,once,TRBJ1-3,TGTGCCAGCAGCATTCGGACAGCGGTATCCTCTGGAAACACCATATATTTT,CASSIRTAVSSGNTIYF
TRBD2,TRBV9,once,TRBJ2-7,TGTGCCAGCAGCGTATCGTCGGGGGGGGACTACGAGCAGTACTTC,CASSVSSGGDYEQYF
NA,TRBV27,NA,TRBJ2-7,TGTGCCAGCAGTTTATCGACGTTCGCAGGGGAGCAGTACTTC,CASSLSTFAGEQYF
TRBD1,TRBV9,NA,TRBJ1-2,TGTGCCAGCAGCGCTACTACAGACAGGGCAACAAGTGGCTACACCTTC,CASSATTDRATSGYTF
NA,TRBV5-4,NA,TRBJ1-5,TGTGCCAGCAGGCCCGCCTGGGGGGATCAGCCCCAGCATTTT,CASRPAWGDQPQHF
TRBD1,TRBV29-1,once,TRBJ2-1,TGCAGCGTTGACGGGACAGGGTACAATGAGCAGTTCTTC,CSVDGTGYNEQFF
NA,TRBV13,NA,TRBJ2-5,TGTGCCAGCAGAGCCACGGCGGCCGGGACCCAGTACTTC,CASRATAAGTQYF
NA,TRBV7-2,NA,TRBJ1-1,TGTGCCAGCAGCCCAGCCGGGACATTGAACACTGAAGCTTTCTTT,CASSPAGTLNTEAFF
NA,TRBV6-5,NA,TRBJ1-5,TGTGCCAGCAGTTACAGGGTGGGCCAGCCCCAGCATTTT,CASSYRVGQPQHF
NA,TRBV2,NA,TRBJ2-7,TGTGCCAGCAGTGACAGGGGGGTATTGTACGAGCAGTACTTC,CASSDRGVLYEQYF
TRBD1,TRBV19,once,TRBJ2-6,TGTGCCAGTAGCCTCGGGACAGGGGGATTCTCTGGGGCCAACGTCCTGACTTTC,CASSLGTGGFSGANVLTF
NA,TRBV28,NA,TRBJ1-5,TGTGCCAGCAGTTTGAGACATTATAGTTCACCCCAGCATTTT,CASSLRHYSSPQHF
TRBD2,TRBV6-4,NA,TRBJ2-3,TGTGCCAGCAGTGACTCGGGGACTAGCGGGGGTTCAGATACGCAGTATTTT,CASSDSGTSGGSDTQYF
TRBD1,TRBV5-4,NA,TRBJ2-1,TGTGCCAGCAGCATCGGACAGGGCGCAAATGAGCAGTTCTTC,CASSIGQGANEQFF
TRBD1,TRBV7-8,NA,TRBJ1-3,TGTGCCAGCAGCTACCCTAAGACAGGGTTGGGAAACACCATATATTTT,CASSYPKTGLGNTIYF
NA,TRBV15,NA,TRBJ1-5,TGTGCCACCAGCAGAGTATGGGACATCTCTTCCCGCAATCAGCCCCAGCATTTT,CATSRVWDISSRNQPQHF
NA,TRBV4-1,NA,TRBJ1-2,TGCGCCAGCAGCCACGGGTCGGGGGTCCGGGACTATGGCTACACCTTC,CASSHGSGVRDYGYTF
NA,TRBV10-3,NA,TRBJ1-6,TGTGCCATCAGTGACCCGGGGTCCGGGACACTCTATAATTCACCCCTCCACTTT,CAISDPGSGTLYNSPLHF